The T cell receptor beta chain described here comes from a study of blood T cells in healthy people across ages. This clonotype has a single count. This CDR3 spans 15 amino acids. The germline gives CDR1 DFQATT, CDR2 SNEGSKA (reference sequence). The trim removed 5 bases at V and 7 bases at J, leaving 14 bases unmatched. Alongside a J-beta primer mix, a sample-barcoded 5' primer served in a second PCR lasting 7 to 11 cycles. TCRdb re-analysed the 5' RACE reads in MiXCR, keeping a single row per CDR3 protein. The table lists about 800,000 distinct CDR3 sequences, around 45% of them singletons. This TCR was sampled from a man at least 80 years old in good health. Specimen: blood. The chain uses TRBV20-1 and TRBJ2-7, with TRBD2 matching 10 bases. CDR3: CSARPLAGEDNEQYF. CDR3 coding DNA: TGCAGTGCTCGTCCGCTAGCGGGGGAAGACAATGAGCAGTACTTC.